This is a list of T cell receptor beta chains from one sample in a study of CD8 T cells in ankylosing spondylitis. TCRdb itself ran the 5' RACE reads through MiXCR, one entry per CDR3 protein. This table holds around 180,000 distinct CDR3 sequences, 13% found once. The sample was blood, either unsorted or a sorted T cell fraction (not recorded which). The receptors derive from a female donor with ankylosing spondylitis or in good health (not recorded which). CDR3s include the opening cysteine and the closing phenylalanine or tryptophan. A D gene is named only where the DNA matches it firmly. The size of a clone is reported for some rows only, either as once, few or many, or as a class for expanded clones.

size	V	D	J	CDR3	DNA
many	TRBV7-2	TRBD1	TRBJ1-2	CASSPKTGDNYGYTF	TGTGCCAGCAGCCCGAAAACAGGGGACAACTATGGCTACACCTTC
many	TRBV7-2	TRBD1	TRBJ1-1	CASSLRGRITEAFF	TGTGCCAGCAGCTTAAGGGGGCGTATAACTGAAGCTTTCTTT
few	TRBV20-1	-	TRBJ2-1	CSATDFSYNEQFF	TGCAGTGCTACGGACTTCTCCTACAATGAGCAGTTCTTC
few	TRBV11-2	-	TRBJ2-6	CASSLSMMGDGANVLTF	TGTGCCAGCAGCCTTAGCATGATGGGGGATGGGGCCAACGTCCTGACTTTC
-	TRBV6-2/TRBV6-3	-	TRBJ2-1	CASSDKSQAHNEQFF	TGTGCCAGCAGTGATAAATCGCAGGCCCACAATGAGCAGTTCTTC
few	TRBV12-3/TRBV12-4	TRBD2	TRBJ2-5	CASSQGAGGETQYF	TGTGCCAGCAGCCAGGGAGCGGGAGGGGAGACCCAGTACTTC
many	TRBV20-1	-	TRBJ1-6	CSAARGSGNSPLHF	TGCAGTGCGGCCCGGGGGTCGGGGAATTCACCCCTCCACTTT
many	TRBV6-1	-	TRBJ1-4	CASSEVGGANEKLFF	TGTGCCAGCAGTGAAGTAGGTGGGGCTAATGAAAAACTGTTTTTT
-	TRBV27	TRBD2	TRBJ2-2	CASRGGSGRGGELFF	TGTGCCAGCAGGGGGGGTAGCGGGAGAGGCGGGGAGCTGTTTTTT
many	TRBV9	-	TRBJ1-2	CASSVDGGSNYGYTF	TGTGCCAGCAGCGTAGATGGCGGTTCTAACTATGGCTACACCTTC
many	TRBV5-6	-	TRBJ2-1	CASSLQGFNEQFF	TGTGCCAGCAGCTTGCAGGGGTTCAATGAGCAGTTCTTC
many	TRBV5-1	TRBD2	TRBJ2-7	CASSLGLAGDEQYF	TGCGCCAGCAGCTTGGGACTAGCGGGGGACGAGCAGTACTTC
many	TRBV5-1	TRBD1	TRBJ2-2	CASSRDRGTGELFF	TGCGCCAGCAGCCGAGACAGGGGCACCGGGGAGCTGTTTTTT
many	TRBV7-8	-	TRBJ2-5	CASVRLDQPYQETQYF	TGTGCCAGCGTTCGATTAGACCAACCGTACCAAGAGACCCAGTACTTC
many	TRBV12-3/TRBV12-4	-	TRBJ1-5	CASSFAGGHQPQHF	TGTGCCAGCAGTTTTGCGGGGGGCCATCAGCCCCAGCATTTT
many	TRBV29-1	TRBD1	TRBJ2-5	CSVHRGQETQYF	TGCAGCGTTCACAGGGGGCAAGAGACCCAGTACTTC
many	TRBV12-3/TRBV12-4	TRBD1	TRBJ2-1	CASSLRDRAAEQFF	TGTGCCAGCAGTTTGAGGGACAGGGCGGCTGAGCAGTTCTTC